This T cell receptor (beta chain) was identified in a study of OX40 agonist ivuxolimab in advanced cancers. Produced via immunoSEQ multiplex PCR; TCRdb's table is partial and in-frame only. The repertoire holds tens of thousands of clones, with 88% as singletons. CDR1 and CDR2 from the germline V gene are SGHAT and FQNNGV. The V and J ends lost 5 bases and 8 bases respectively, with 15 bases between them. The CDR3 loop spans 13 amino acids. This TCR derives from an adult with an advanced solid tumor such as melanoma, head and neck, liver or kidney cancer. The specimen comprised CD4+ or CD8+ T cells sorted from blood, sampled in a trial of the OX40 agonist ivuxolimab. The rearrangement joins TRBV11-2 to TRBJ1-2, with a tentative D call TRBD1 (5 bases). CDR3 residues: CASSREGLDGYTF. The CDR3 DNA follows: TGTGCCAGCAGCCGGGAGGGGCTCGACGGCTACACCTTC.